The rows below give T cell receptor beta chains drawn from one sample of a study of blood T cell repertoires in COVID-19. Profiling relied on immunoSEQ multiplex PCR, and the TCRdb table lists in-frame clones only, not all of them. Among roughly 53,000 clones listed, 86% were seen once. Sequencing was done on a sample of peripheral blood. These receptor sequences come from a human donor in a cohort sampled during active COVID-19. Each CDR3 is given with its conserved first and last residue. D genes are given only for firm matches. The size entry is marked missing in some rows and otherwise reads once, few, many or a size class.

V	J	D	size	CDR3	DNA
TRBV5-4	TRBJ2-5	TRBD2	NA	CASRSSGTSGGGVGTQYF	TGTGCCAGCAGGTCCTCCGGGACTAGCGGGGGGGGTGTAGGGACCCAGTACTTC
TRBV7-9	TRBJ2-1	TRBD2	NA	CASSLAGLAGPYNEQFF	TGTGCCAGCAGCTTAGCGGGACTAGCGGGCCCATACAATGAGCAGTTCTTC
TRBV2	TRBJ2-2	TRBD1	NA	CASRGGQGNTGELFF	TGTGCCAGCAGAGGCGGACAGGGGAACACCGGGGAGCTGTTTTTT
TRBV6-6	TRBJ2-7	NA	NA	CASSPSLGARNEQYF	TGTGCCAGCAGTCCCTCCTTAGGGGCCAGGAACGAGCAGTACTTC
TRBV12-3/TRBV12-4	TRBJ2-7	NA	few	CASSQGNEQYF	TGTGCCAGCAGCCAGGGCAACGAGCAGTACTTC
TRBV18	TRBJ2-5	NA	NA	CASSPGGQETQYF	TGTGCCAGCTCACCAGGAGGGCAAGAGACCCAGTACTTC
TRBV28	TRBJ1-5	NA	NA	CATKGVRGNQPQHF	TGTGCCACCAAAGGAGTGAGGGGCAATCAGCCCCAGCATTTT
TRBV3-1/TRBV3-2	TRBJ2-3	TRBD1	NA	CASSQEGTGWGTQYF	TGTGCCAGCAGCCAAGAAGGGACAGGGTGGGGTACGCAGTATTTT
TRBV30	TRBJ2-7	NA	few	CAWSSSYYEQYF	TGTGCCTGGAGTTCTAGTTACTACGAGCAGTACTTC
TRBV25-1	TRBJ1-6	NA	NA	CASRQGRNSPLHF	TGTGCCAGCAGACAGGGTCGTAATTCACCCCTCCACTTT
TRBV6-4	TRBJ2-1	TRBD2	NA	CASSDWSSGGAHNEQFF	TGTGCCAGCAGTGACTGGTCTAGCGGGGGGGCCCACAATGAGCAGTTCTTC
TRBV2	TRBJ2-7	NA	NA	CASSALDGNEQYF	TGTGCCAGCAGTGCCCTGGACGGGAACGAGCAGTACTTC
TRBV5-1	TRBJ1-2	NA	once	CASSLEAPFYGYTF	TGCGCCAGCAGCTTGGAAGCCCCTTTCTATGGCTACACCTTC
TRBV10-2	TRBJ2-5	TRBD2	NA	CASSGSTGGETQYF	TGCGCCAGCAGTGGATCTACGGGGGGGGAGACCCAGTACTTC
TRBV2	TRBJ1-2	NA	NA	CASSETGRNYGYTF	TGTGCCAGCAGTGAAACCGGGAGGAACTATGGCTACACCTTC
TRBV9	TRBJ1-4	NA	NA	CASSVEGSSATNEKLFF	TGTGCCAGCAGCGTAGAAGGGAGCTCGGCGACTAATGAAAAACTGTTTTTT
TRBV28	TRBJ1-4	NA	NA	CASSLAGESTNEKLFF	TGTGCCAGCAGTTTAGCGGGAGAGTCAACTAATGAAAAACTGTTTTTT
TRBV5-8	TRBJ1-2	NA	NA	CASSLVGRPGGYTF	TGTGCCAGCAGCTTGGTGGGCCGGCCTGGGGGCTACACCTTC
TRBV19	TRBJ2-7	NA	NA	CASSIGRQGGSYEQYF	TGTGCCAGTAGTATAGGCCGACAGGGAGGCTCCTACGAGCAGTACTTC
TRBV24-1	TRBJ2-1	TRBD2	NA	CATSDNGLAGGPSYNEQFF	TGTGCCACCAGTGACAACGGACTAGCGGGAGGGCCCTCCTACAATGAGCAGTTCTTC
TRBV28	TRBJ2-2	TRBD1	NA	CATWDRGESGELFF	TGTGCCACCTGGGACAGGGGAGAATCCGGGGAGCTGTTTTTT
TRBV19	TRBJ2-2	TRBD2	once	CASSSVTSGSIHTGELFF	TGTGCCAGTAGTAGCGTGACTAGCGGGAGTATACACACCGGGGAGCTGTTTTTT
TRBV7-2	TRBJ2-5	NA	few	CASSLGISGGSGTQYF	TGTGCCAGCAGCTTAGGTATTTCAGGAGGCTCGGGGACCCAGTACTTC